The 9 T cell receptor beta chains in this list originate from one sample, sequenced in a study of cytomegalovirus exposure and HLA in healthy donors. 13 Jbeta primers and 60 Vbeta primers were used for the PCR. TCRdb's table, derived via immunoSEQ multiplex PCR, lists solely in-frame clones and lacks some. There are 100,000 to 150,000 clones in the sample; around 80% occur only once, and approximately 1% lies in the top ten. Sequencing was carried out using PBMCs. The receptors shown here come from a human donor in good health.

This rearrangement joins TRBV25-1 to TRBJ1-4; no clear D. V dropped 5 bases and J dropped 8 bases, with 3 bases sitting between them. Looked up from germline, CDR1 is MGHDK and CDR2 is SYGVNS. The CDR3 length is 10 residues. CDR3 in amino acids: CASSSEKLFF. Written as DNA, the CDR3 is TGTGCCAGCAGTAGCGAAAAACTGTTTTTT.

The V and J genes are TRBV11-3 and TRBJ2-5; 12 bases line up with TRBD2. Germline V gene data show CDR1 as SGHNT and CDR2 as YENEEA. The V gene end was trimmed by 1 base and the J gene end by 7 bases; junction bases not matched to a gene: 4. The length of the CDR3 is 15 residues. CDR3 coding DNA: TGTGCCAGCAGCTTAGGACTAGCGGGGGAACGGACCCAGTACTTC. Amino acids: CASSLGLAGERTQYF.

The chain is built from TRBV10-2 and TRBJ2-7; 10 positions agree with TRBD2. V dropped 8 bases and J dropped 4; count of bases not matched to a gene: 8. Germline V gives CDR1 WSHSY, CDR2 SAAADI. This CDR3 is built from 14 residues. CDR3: CASSLAGDTYEQYF. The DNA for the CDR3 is TGCGCCAGCTCCCTAGCGGGGGATACATACGAGCAGTACTTC.

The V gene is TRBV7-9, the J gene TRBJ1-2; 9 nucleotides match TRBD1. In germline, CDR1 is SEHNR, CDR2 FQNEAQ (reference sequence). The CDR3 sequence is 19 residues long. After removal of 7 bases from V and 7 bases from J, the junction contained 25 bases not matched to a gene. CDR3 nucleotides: TGTGCCAGCACCTTGCCTAGGTGGGACAGGGTCCCCCCCGTTCGTGGCTACACCTTC. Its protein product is CASTLPRWDRVPPVRGYTF.

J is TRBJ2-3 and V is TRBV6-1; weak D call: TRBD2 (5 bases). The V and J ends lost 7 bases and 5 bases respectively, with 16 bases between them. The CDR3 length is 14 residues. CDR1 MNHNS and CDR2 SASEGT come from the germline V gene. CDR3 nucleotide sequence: TGTGCCAGCACCAGGTCCCGGGGAAGAGATACGCAGTATTTT. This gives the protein CASTRSRGRDTQYF.

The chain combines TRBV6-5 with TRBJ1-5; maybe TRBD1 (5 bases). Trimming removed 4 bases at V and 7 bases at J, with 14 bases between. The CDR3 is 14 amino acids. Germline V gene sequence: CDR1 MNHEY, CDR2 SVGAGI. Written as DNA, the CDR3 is TGTGCCAGCAGTTGGGGGGAATGGGGACAGCCCCAGCATTTT. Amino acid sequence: CASSWGEWGQPQHF.

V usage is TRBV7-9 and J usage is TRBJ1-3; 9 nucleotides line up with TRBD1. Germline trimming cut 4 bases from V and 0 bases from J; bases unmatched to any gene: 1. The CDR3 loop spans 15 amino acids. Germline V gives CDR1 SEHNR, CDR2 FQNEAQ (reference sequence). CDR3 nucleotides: TGTGCCAGCAGCTCACAGGGGGCCTCTGGAAACACCATATATTTT. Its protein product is CASSSQGASGNTIYF.

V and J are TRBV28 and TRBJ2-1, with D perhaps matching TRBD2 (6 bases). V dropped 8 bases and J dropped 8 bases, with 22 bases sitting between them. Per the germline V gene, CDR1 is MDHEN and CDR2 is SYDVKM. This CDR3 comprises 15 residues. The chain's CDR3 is CASANPGTLLHEQFF. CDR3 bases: TGTGCCAGCGCAAATCCCGGGACTCTGTTACATGAGCAGTTCTTC. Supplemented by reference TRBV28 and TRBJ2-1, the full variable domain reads DVKVTQSSRYLVKRTGEKVFLECVQDMDHENMFWYRQDPGLGLRLIYFSYDVKMKEKGDIPEGYSVSREKKERFSLILESASTNQTSMYLCASANPGTLLHEQFFGPGTRLTVL.

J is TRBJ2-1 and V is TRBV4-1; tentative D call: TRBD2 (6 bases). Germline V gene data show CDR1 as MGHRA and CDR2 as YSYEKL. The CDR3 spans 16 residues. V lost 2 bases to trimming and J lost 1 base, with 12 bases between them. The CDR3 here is CASSQMGTGSYNEQFF. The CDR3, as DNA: TGCGCCAGCAGCCAAATGGGGACTGGGTCCTACAATGAGCAGTTCTTC.